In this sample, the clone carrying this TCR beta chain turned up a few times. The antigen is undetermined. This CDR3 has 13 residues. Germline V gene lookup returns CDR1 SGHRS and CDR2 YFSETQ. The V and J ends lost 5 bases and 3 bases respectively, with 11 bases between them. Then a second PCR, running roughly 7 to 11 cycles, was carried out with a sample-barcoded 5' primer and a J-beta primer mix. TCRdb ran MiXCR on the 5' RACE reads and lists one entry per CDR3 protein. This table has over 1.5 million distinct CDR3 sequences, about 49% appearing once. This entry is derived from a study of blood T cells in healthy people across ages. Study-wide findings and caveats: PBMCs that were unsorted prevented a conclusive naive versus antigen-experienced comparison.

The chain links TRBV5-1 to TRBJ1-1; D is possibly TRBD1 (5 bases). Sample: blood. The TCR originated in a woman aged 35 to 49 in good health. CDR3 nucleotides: TGCGCCAGCAGACGAGGAGGGGACACTGAAGCTTTCTTT. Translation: CASRRGGDTEAFF.